The 23 T cell receptor beta chains presented below share a single source sample, sequenced in a study of blood T cell repertoires in COVID-19. Clones were sequenced by immunoSEQ multiplex PCR, and TCRdb holds only the in-frame ones, with some missing. Of some 370,000 clones in the sample, roughly 87% were seen once. Sequenced: PBMCs or T cells enriched from blood (not recorded which). All receptors derive from a woman between 50 and 59 years old who had recovered from COVID-19.

This clone was seen a single time. J is TRBJ1-1 and V is TRBV6-1, with D perhaps matching TRBD1 (6 bases). Germline V gives CDR1 MNHNS, CDR2 SASEGT. The CDR3 runs 14 residues. V was trimmed by 2 bases and J by 4 bases, leaving 11 bases between them. In nucleotides, the CDR3 is TGTGCCAGCAGTGAACTCAGGGGTAGCACTGAAGCTTTCTTT. It encodes CASSELRGSTEAFF.

The V and J genes are TRBV9 and TRBJ2-5, with 12 bases aligning to TRBD2. Germline V lookup: CDR1 SGDLS, CDR2 YYNGEE. The CDR3 loop spans 16 amino acids. Trimming at V came to 0 bases and at J to 4 bases, leaving 4 bases not matched to a gene. The CDR3 here is CASSVAASGGAETQYF. The CDR3 DNA sequence: TGTGCCAGCAGCGTAGCCGCTAGCGGGGGGGCAGAGACCCAGTACTTC.

This clone was counted only a few times. The rearrangement links TRBV29-1 to TRBJ1-2; D uncertain. Germline V gene data show CDR1 as SQVTM and CDR2 as ANQGSEA. Trimming shortened V by 2 bases and J by 6 bases, and 4 bases separated the two germline ends. The CDR3 extends over 10 amino acids. CDR3 sequence reads: CSVEYDGYTF. CDR3 in DNA: TGCAGCGTTGAATATGATGGCTACACCTTC.

The chain combines TRBV5-4 with TRBJ1-5; D ambiguous. There are 13 residues in the CDR3. V lost 4 bases and J lost 6, with 11 bases in between. Germline V gene sequence: CDR1 SGHNT, CDR2 YYREEE (reference sequence). The DNA of the CDR3 is TGTGCCAGCAGCGGCGCGGGGAGTCAGCCCCAGCATTTT. Translated: CASSGAGSQPQHF.

V is TRBV29-1 and J is TRBJ1-1; the D is unclear. Trimming took 7 bases from V and 0 from J, leaving 12 bases between them. CDR3 length: 13 residues. The V gene's germline CDR1 is SQVTM and CDR2 ANQGSEA. CDR3 residues: CSALGRLNTEAFF. DNA for the CDR3: TGCAGCGCCTTGGGGAGACTGAACACTGAAGCTTTCTTT.

The chain recombines TRBV6-4 with TRBJ2-7, with D perhaps TRBD2 (6 bases). V was cut by 7 bases and J by 0 bases, with 22 bases left in between. Germline assignment: CDR1 MRHNA and CDR2 SNTAGT. The CDR3 is 17 amino acids. The CDR3 DNA is TGTGCCAGCATTCTGAAGGCCGGGAGAGAGAGCTCCTACGAGCAGTACTTC. This translates into CASILKAGRESSYEQYF.

With regard to this clone: One junction end disagrees with the germline gene, perhaps due to a read error. V gene TRBV30 combines with J gene TRBJ2-7, with 8 bases aligning to TRBD2. The germline V gene encodes CDR1 GTSNPN and CDR2 SVGIG (reference sequence). The CDR3 is 11 amino acids. The CDR3 DNA sequence: TGCTCGGGGGGGTCGGTGTACGAGCAGTACTTC. This codes for CSGGSVYEQYF.

V gene TRBV11-3 combines with J gene TRBJ1-4; unclear D gene. The CDR3 is made up of 13 amino acids. V was pared by 2 bases and J by 4 bases, with 5 bases between. Germline V gene lookup returns CDR1 SGHNT and CDR2 YENEEA. DNA for the CDR3: TGTGCCAGCAGCTTACCAGATAATGAAAAACTGTTTTTT. Encoded protein: CASSLPDNEKLFF.

Comments on this clone: The identical CDR3 is also encoded by other nucleotide sequences in the sample. This chain links TRBV2 with TRBJ1-1; tentative D call: TRBD1 (6 bases). The ends were cut back, 4 bases at V and 4 bases at J, with 7 bases in the middle. Germline V lookup: CDR1 SNHLY, CDR2 FYNNEI. The CDR3 totals 12 residues. In DNA form, the CDR3 reads TGTGCCAGCAGTGTAGGGGGCACTGAAGCTTTCTTT. Protein sequence: CASSVGGTEAFF.

This chain connects TRBV14 to TRBJ2-5; 8 nucleotides align to TRBD2. Germline CDR1 and CDR2: SGHDN and FVKESK. With V trimmed by 0 bases and J by 0 bases, 3 bases remained unmatched. There are 16 residues in the CDR3. The CDR3 DNA reads TGTGCCAGCAGCCAAGAACTAGCGGCGTACCAAGAGACCCAGTACTTC. Translation: CASSQELAAYQETQYF.

The genes are TRBV19 and TRBJ2-6, with D possibly being TRBD1 (5 bases). V shed 5 bases and J shed 0 bases, with 14 bases lying between them. The CDR3 sequence is 17 residues long. Germline V gene lookup returns CDR1 LNHDA and CDR2 SQIVND (reference sequence). CDR3 amino acids: CASSWGSLSSGANVLTF. In DNA form, the CDR3 reads TGTGCCAGTAGTTGGGGCAGTCTGAGCTCTGGGGCCAACGTCCTGACTTTC.

The V gene is TRBV7-9, the J gene TRBJ1-3; no firm D call. The CDR3 length is 15 residues. V was shortened by 2 bases and J by 0 bases, with 8 bases between the two germline ends. Germline-derived CDR1 and CDR2 are SEHNR and FQNEAQ (reference sequence). CDR3 nucleotide sequence: TGTGCCAGCAGCTTAAGCCGGGTCTCTGGAAACACCATATATTTT. This encodes CASSLSRVSGNTIYF.

The chain combines TRBV7-3 with TRBJ2-1; the D gene is possibly TRBD1 (6 bases). Germline loops: CDR1 SGHTA, CDR2 FQGTGA. The length of the CDR3 is 14 residues. With 5 bases removed from V and 6 bases from J, the gap between germline ends came to 14 bases. The CDR3 coding sequence is TGTGCCAGCAGCCCCGGACAGCAAAGCAATGAGCAGTTCTTC. It specifies CASSPGQQSNEQFF.

A single count supports this clone. The chain combines TRBV5-4 with TRBJ2-7; a possible D gene is TRBD2 (5 bases). The germline gives CDR1 SGHNT, CDR2 YYREEE (reference sequence). The CDR3 contains 13 residues. V lost 9 bases and J lost 0, with 13 bases in between. The CDR3 DNA reads as TGTGCCACCTACCACCGGGGCTCCTACGAGCAGTACTTC. This encodes CATYHRGSYEQYF.

The chain combines TRBV9 with TRBJ2-7, with 7 positions matching TRBD2. The CDR3 runs 16 residues. Losses at the gene ends were 4 bases for V and 1 base for J; bases not matched to a gene: 11. Germline loops: CDR1 SGDLS, CDR2 YYNGEE. The CDR3 bases are TGTGCCAGCAGCCCCCACGGGGGGACTCCTTCCTACGAGCAGTACTTC. Protein: CASSPHGGTPSYEQYF.

The chain uses TRBV27 and TRBJ1-1; 7 nucleotides match TRBD1. J gave up 10 bases and V 5 bases, and 10 bases lay outside the gene matches. Germline V gene data show CDR1 as MNHEY and CDR2 as SMNVEV (reference sequence). The CDR3 covers 13 residues. CDR3 bases: TGTGCCAGCAGTCCAACCCGGGACAGAGGAGCTTTCTTT. Its translation: CASSPTRDRGAFF.

V gene TRBV6-6 combines with J gene TRBJ2-5; 7 positions agree with TRBD1. The CDR3 runs to 15 residues. Germline CDR1 MNHNY, CDR2 SVGAGI (reference sequence). V gave up 7 bases and J gave up 1 base; unmatched junction bases: 9. The CDR3 protein is CASIPTGSPQETQYF. The CDR3 nucleotides read TGTGCCAGCATCCCGACAGGGTCCCCCCAAGAGACCCAGTACTTC.

The J gene is TRBJ2-2, the V gene TRBV5-4; D might be TRBD2 (6 bases). This CDR3 is built from 15 residues. Germline V gene lookup returns CDR1 SGHNT and CDR2 YYREEE (reference sequence). Trimming stripped 4 bases from V and 2 bases from J, with 12 bases between. The CDR3 DNA sequence: TGTGCCAGCAGCCCCGGGACTTTTAACACCGGGGAGCTGTTTTTT. It is translated as CASSPGTFNTGELFF. Full variable domain (outside the CDR3, taken from reference TRBV5-4 and TRBJ2-2): ETGVTQSPTHLIKTRGQQVTLRCSSQSGHNTVSWYQQALGQGPQFIFQYYREEENGRGNFPPRFSGLQFPNYSSELNVNALELDDSALYLCASSPGTFNTGELFFGEGSRLTVL.

The chain employs TRBV6-5 and TRBJ1-1; 8 nucleotides line up with TRBD1. V lost 7 bases and J lost 1; bases outside the gene matches: 5. Looked up from germline, CDR1 is MNHEY and CDR2 is SVGAGI. The CDR3 contains 14 residues. CDR3 in DNA: TGTGCCAGCACCGGACAGGGATCGAACACTGAAGCTTTCTTT. This codes for CASTGQGSNTEAFF.

J is TRBJ2-7 and V is TRBV7-2, with 11 positions matching TRBD1. After removal of 2 bases from V and 1 base from J, the junction contained 4 bases not matched to a gene. The CDR3 is made up of 16 amino acids. Germline CDR1 reads SGHTA; CDR2 reads FQGNSA. Here the CDR3 reads CASSLSGQGASYEQYF. CDR3 nucleotides: TGTGCCAGCAGCTTAAGTGGACAGGGGGCGTCCTACGAGCAGTACTTC.

The genes are TRBV7-9 and TRBJ1-2; D is possibly TRBD1 (5 bases). V dropped 5 bases and J dropped 3 bases, with 13 bases sitting between them. The CDR3 sequence is 14 residues long. Germline V gene lookup returns CDR1 SEHNR and CDR2 FQNEAQ (reference sequence). The CDR3 nucleotides read TGTGCCAGCAGCCTCGACAGTACCGACTATGGCTACACCTTC. Residues: CASSLDSTDYGYTF. Variable domain in full (rest from reference TRBV7-9 and TRBJ1-2): DTGVSQNPRHKITKRGQNVTFRCDPISEHNRLYWYRQTLGQGPEFLTYFQNEAQLEKSRLLSDRFSAERPKGSFSTLEIQRTEQGDSAMYLCASSLDSTDYGYTFGSGTRLTVV.

V usage is TRBV6-2 or TRBV6-3 and J usage is TRBJ2-4; TRBD1 matches at 9 bases. This CDR3 contains 14 residues. CDR1 and CDR2 (germline): MNHEY, SVGEGT. The junction had 2 bases not matched to a gene; V was cut back by 4 bases and J by 4 bases. The CDR3 coding sequence is TGTGCCAGCAGTTCCGGGACAGGGAAAAACATTCAGTACTTC. This encodes CASSSGTGKNIQYF.

V usage is TRBV3-1 (or the pseudogene TRBV3-2) and J usage is TRBJ2-7; 9 nucleotides match TRBD1. Germline V gives CDR1 LGHDT, CDR2 YNNKEL (reference sequence). J was trimmed by 4 bases and V by 4 bases; bases with no gene match: 8. The CDR3 length is 15 residues. DNA of the CDR3: TGTGCCAGCAGCCTCCGGGACAGGGTAGATTACGAGCAGTACTTC. Amino acid sequence: CASSLRDRVDYEQYF.